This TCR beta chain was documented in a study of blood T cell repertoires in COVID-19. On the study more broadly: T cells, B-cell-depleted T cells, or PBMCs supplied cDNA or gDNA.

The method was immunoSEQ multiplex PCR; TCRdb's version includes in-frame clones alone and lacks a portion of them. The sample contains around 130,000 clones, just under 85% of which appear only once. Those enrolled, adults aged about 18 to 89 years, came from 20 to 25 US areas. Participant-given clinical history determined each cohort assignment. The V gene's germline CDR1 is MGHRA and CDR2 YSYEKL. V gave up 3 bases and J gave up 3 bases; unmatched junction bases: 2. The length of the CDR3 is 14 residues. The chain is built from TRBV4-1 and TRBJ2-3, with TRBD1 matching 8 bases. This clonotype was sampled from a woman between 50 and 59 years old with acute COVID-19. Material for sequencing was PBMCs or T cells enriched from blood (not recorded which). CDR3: CASSQTGETDTQYF. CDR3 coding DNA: TGCGCCAGCAGCCAGACAGGGGAGACAGATACGCAGTATTTT.